The present T cell receptor (beta chain) was sequenced within a study of T-cell reconstitution after alpha-beta-depleted transplantation in children. Trimming removed 2 bases from V and 4 bases from J, with 20 bases in between. Germline assignment: CDR1 LGHNA and CDR2 YNFKEQ. This CDR3 has 17 amino acids. About this clonotype: What it recognizes is unknown.

Molecular barcoding with unique molecular identifiers was used for the TCRbeta library. TCRdb re-called the PCR reads through MiXCR, storing one row per CDR3 protein. The sample shows about 420,000 distinct CDR3 sequences, around 15% of them seen only once. Findings and caveats of the study: Surviving recipient cells, namely T cells and thymic progenitors, were the source of high day-60 TCRbeta diversity in some patients. There were reportedly several hundred expanded graft clones from which alpha-beta T cells came about two months after transplant. Newly made T cells mostly supplied T-cell counts and diversity one year after transplant.

The chain is built from TRBV4-2 and TRBJ1-2; D might be TRBD1 (5 bases). The source is a boy in the first two years of life who had a stem cell transplant for Wiskott-Aldrich syndrome, so the T cells may come from the graft donor. This sample comprised PBMCs, mostly from graft donor cells, obtained 360 days after TCRalphabeta/CD19-depleted stem cell transplant. In nucleotides, the CDR3 is TGTGCCAGCAGCCAACTTATAAGGGGACGGCCGGTCTATGGCTACACCTTC. Protein sequence: CASSQLIRGRPVYGYTF.